This T cell receptor beta chain appears in the sequencing data of a study of human T cells and chemical hapten exposure. Turning to the study itself: Patch tests applied 0.01% DPC to the upper back, read at 6 days.

CDR3 length: 17 residues. V trimming: 2 bases; J trimming: 3 bases; junction bases outside the gene matches: 6. Germline loops: CDR1 SGHRS, CDR2 YFSETQ. Described time point: patch test 1, 2 weeks after DPC sensitization. Documented treatment: therapeutic diphenylcyclopropenone sensitization with weekly scalp DPC. About this clonotype: Its cognate antigen is unknown.

Points from the study as a whole: The count of PT1 expanded TCRs correlated positively with patch test score. Compared with pre-sensitization or healthy control sets, expanded TCRs clustered more.

From the RACE reads, TCRdb called clonotypes with MiXCR, one entry per CDR3 protein. The table records roughly 190,000 distinct CDR3 sequences, around 20% of them present only once. The sequenced sample was whole blood, obtained in connection with sensitization to the hapten diphenylcyclopropenone (DPC). The J gene is TRBJ2-6, the V gene TRBV5-1, with 9 bases matching TRBD2. The TCR was taken from a woman in her forties or fifties with alopecia areata. Some clones in this sample may be carry-over from other donors' samples. CDR3 protein: CASSLVAGVFGANVLTF. For the CDR3, the DNA is TGCGCCAGCAGCTTAGTAGCGGGAGTTTTTGGGGCCAACGTCCTGACTTTC.